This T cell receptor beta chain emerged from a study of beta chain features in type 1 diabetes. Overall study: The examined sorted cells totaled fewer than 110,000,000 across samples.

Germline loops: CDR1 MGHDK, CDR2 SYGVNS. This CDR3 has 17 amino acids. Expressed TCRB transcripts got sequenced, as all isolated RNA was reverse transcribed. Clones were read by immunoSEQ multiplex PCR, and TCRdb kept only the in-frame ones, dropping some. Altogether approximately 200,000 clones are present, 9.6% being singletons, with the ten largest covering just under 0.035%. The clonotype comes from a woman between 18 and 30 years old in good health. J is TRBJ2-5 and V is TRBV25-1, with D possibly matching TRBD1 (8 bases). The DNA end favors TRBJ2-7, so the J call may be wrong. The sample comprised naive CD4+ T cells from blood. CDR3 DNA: TGTGCCAGCAGAGGGACAGGAGGAGCGGGGCAAACCTACGAGCAGTACTTC. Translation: CASRGTGGAGQTYEQYF.